A single T cell receptor (beta chain) is shown here with its context. These data originate in a study of blood T cells in healthy people across ages. The germline V gene encodes CDR1 MGHDK and CDR2 SYGVNS. CDR3 size: 14 residues. Deletions cut 2 bases from V and 3 bases from J, with 10 bases between. A second 7 to 11 cycle PCR used barcoded and J-beta primers. One entry per CDR3 protein results from TCRdb running MiXCR on the 5' RACE reads. The sample consists of roughly 2 million distinct CDR3 sequences, around half of them appearing once. This receptor was obtained from a woman aged 40 to 49 in good health. The J gene is TRBJ1-1, the V gene TRBV25-1; D unclear. The sequencing input was blood. This chain's CDR3 is CASSEHGVDTEAFF. Written as DNA, the CDR3 is TGTGCCAGCAGTGAACATGGGGTGGACACTGAAGCTTTCTTT.